One sample yielded the 10 T cell receptor beta chains listed below, sequenced in a study of cytomegalovirus exposure and HLA in healthy donors. The assay was immunoSEQ multiplex PCR, and TCRdb's table has in-frame clones only and misses some. The sample includes some 180,000 clones, roughly 77% of them seen just once. Sequenced: PBMCs. The receptors were sampled from a woman aged 25 to 45 in good health and CMV-seronegative.

This chain connects TRBV7-9 to TRBJ2-5; 9 bases agree with TRBD2. Per the germline V gene, CDR1 is SEHNR and CDR2 is FQNEAQ (reference sequence). The CDR3 contains 14 residues. V dropped 5 bases and J dropped 5; count of bases not matched to a gene: 6. The CDR3, as DNA: TGTGCCAGCAGCCCCGGACTAGCGTGGGAGACCCAGTACTTC. Translation: CASSPGLAWETQYF.

The chain couples TRBV7-9 to TRBJ2-7; possible D gene TRBD2, 6 bases. Germline V gene sequence: CDR1 SEHNR, CDR2 FQNEAQ (reference sequence). This CDR3 is 15 amino acids long. Deletions cut 5 bases from V and 2 bases from J, with 16 bases between. The CDR3 nucleotides are TGTGCCAGCAGCCCTGCCGGGGGACCTACCTACGAGCAGTACTTC. Its translation: CASSPAGGPTYEQYF.

The chain links TRBV29-1 to TRBJ2-1, with TRBD2 matching over 8 bases. Germline V lookup: CDR1 SQVTM, CDR2 ANQGSEA. The CDR3 is 17 amino acids. V was pared by 7 bases and J by 0 bases, with 14 bases of the junction left unmatched. The CDR3 protein is CSGRKSGSLSSYNEQFF. CDR3 bases: TGCAGCGGCCGCAAAAGCGGGAGCCTGAGCTCCTACAATGAGCAGTTCTTC.

V usage is TRBV20-1 and J usage is TRBJ2-1; possibly TRBD1 for D (5 bases). The CDR3 length is 11 residues. Per the germline V gene, CDR1 is DFQATT and CDR2 is SNEGSKA (reference sequence). Trimming took 6 bases from V and 9 from J, leaving 12 bases between them. The CDR3 DNA follows: TGCAGTGCCCGTGACAGTACTGAGCAGTTCTTC. Translating it yields CSARDSTEQFF.

The chain links TRBV5-1 to TRBJ2-7; 16 bases match TRBD2. The CDR3 is 19 residues long. CDR1 is SGHRS, CDR2 YFSETQ, per germline. With V trimmed by 0 bases and J by 3 bases, 9 bases remained unmatched. In nucleotides, the CDR3 is TGCGCCAGCAGCTTGGTAGGGACTAGCGGGGGGGCAGATCTCTACGAGCAGTACTTC. Its protein is CASSLVGTSGGADLYEQYF.

The V and J genes are TRBV7-6 and TRBJ2-3; D ambiguous. Trimming cost V 4 bases and J 1 base, with 12 bases left between them. Germline CDR1 is SGHVS and CDR2 is FNYEAQ. This CDR3 contains 15 residues. Written as DNA, the CDR3 is TGTGCCAGCAGCTCAGGAACTTTCGGCACAGATACGCAGTATTTT. It translates to CASSSGTFGTDTQYF.

The rearrangement links TRBV11-2 to TRBJ1-2; D is perhaps TRBD1 (6 bases). CDR1 SGHAT and CDR2 FQNNGV come from the germline V gene. The CDR3 runs to 13 residues. Trimming shortened V by 1 base and J by 13 bases, and 16 bases separated the two germline ends. The CDR3 sequence is CASSLVHGGACTF. The CDR3 DNA follows: TGTGCCAGCAGCTTAGTACACGGGGGGGCCTGCACCTTC.

The rearrangement joins TRBV28 to TRBJ2-2, with D maybe TRBD2 (5 bases). V dropped 6 bases and J dropped 4 bases, with 15 bases sitting between them. The CDR3 has 15 residues. Germline assignment: CDR1 MDHEN and CDR2 SYDVKM. The CDR3 DNA reads as TGTGCCAGCAGCAGGCACGGGATAGGCACCGGGGAGCTGTTTTTT. Its translation is CASSRHGIGTGELFF.

The chain recombines TRBV10-3 with TRBJ1-1; D is unresolved. Germline V gives CDR1 ENHRY, CDR2 SYGVKD. This CDR3 region has 14 residues. The germline V and J ends were trimmed by 3 bases and 5 bases, with 13 bases remaining between them. The CDR3 nucleotides read TGTGCCATCAGTGATCGGGGAACCGGGACTGAAGCTTTCTTT. Translation gives CAISDRGTGTEAFF.

The chain combines TRBV27 with TRBJ1-4; 8 bases line up with TRBD1. Germline CDR1 and CDR2: MNHEY and SMNVEV (reference sequence). Trimming at V came to 6 bases and at J to 8 bases, leaving 14 bases not matched to a gene. The CDR3 contains 16 residues. CDR3 bases: TGTGCCAGCAGCAAAACCAGTCACAGGGGGGGCGAAAAACTGTTTTTT. The encoded protein is CASSKTSHRGGEKLFF.